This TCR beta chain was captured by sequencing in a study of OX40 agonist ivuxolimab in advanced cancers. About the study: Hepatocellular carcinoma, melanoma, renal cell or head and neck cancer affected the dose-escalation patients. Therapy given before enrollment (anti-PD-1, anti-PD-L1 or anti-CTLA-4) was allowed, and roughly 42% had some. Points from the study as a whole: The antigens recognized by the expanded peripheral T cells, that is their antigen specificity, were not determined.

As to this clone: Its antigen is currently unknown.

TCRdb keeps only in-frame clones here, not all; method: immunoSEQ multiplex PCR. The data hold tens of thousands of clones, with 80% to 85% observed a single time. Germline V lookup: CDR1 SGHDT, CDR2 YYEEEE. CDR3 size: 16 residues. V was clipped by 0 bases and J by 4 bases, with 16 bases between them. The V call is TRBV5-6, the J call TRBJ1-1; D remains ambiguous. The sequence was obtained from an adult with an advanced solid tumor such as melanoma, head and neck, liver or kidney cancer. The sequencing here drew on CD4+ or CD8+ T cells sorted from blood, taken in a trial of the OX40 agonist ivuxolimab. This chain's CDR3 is CASSLGPTRPATEAFF. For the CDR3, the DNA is TGTGCCAGCAGCTTGGGGCCCACCAGGCCAGCCACTGAAGCTTTCTTT.